Listed here is a single T cell receptor (beta chain). The antigen is undetermined. No infections or other immune events were documented during collection. Profiling relied on immunoSEQ multiplex PCR, and the TCRdb table lists in-frame clones only, not all of them. The sample has fewer than 80,000 clones, around 83% seen once; the top ten hold approximately 19%. This specimen comes from a study of identifying expanded T cells in peripheral blood. Study-wide findings and caveats: Over two and four weeks, about 17 and 20 clones changed, versus 1.2 between replicates. Roughly two-week clone count variance significantly increased as total template count grew.

This CDR3 contains 13 residues. V lost 3 bases and J lost 3, with 8 bases in between. Germline-derived CDR1 and CDR2 are SGHNT and YENEEA. Sequencing used blood. The sequence derives from a person between 18 and 75 years old in good health. The V call is TRBV11-3, the J call TRBJ1-1; D is undetermined. CDR3 in amino acids: CASSFGAHTEAFF. CDR3 coding DNA: TGTGCCAGCAGCTTTGGTGCCCACACTGAAGCTTTCTTT.